Below are 19 T cell receptor beta chains sequenced from a single sample in a study of shared clonotypes between healthy human individuals. Repertoires were generated with immunoSEQ multiplex PCR, while TCRdb's copy carries only in-frame clones and drops some. The sample carries approximately 1.5 million clones, 98% recorded once. Specimen: naive CD4+ T cells sorted from blood. Subset noted: CD45RA+ positively selected. These receptors all come from a man aged 25-45 years in good health.

J is TRBJ2-3 and V is TRBV29-1; D is perhaps TRBD1 (5 bases). Germline-derived CDR1 and CDR2 are SQVTM and ANQGSEA. This CDR3 comprises 11 residues. Trimming shortened V by 6 bases and J by 11 bases, and 15 bases separated the two germline ends. For the CDR3, the DNA is TGCAGCGTGGCCCTGGACATACTGCAGTATTTT. Protein: CSVALDILQYF.

This chain links TRBV6-1 with TRBJ2-1; D ambiguous. The CDR3 has 15 residues. The V end was cut by 6 bases, the J end by 5 bases, with 17 bases between. In germline, CDR1 is MNHNS, CDR2 SASEGT. CDR3 protein: CASRDGFRRDNEQFF. Here the CDR3 DNA reads TGTGCCAGCAGGGACGGCTTTCGTAGGGACAATGAGCAGTTCTTC.

V gene TRBV7-3 combines with J gene TRBJ2-1; the D gene is possibly TRBD2 (5 bases). This CDR3 has 13 residues. Trimming pared 4 bases from V and 3 bases from J, leaving 7 bases between. Germline CDR1 and CDR2: SGHTA and FQGTGA. CDR3 bases: TGTGCCAGCAGCTCCGGGAACTACAATGAGCAGTTCTTC. Residues: CASSSGNYNEQFF. Combining the CDR3 with reference TRBV7-3 and TRBJ2-1 gives the whole variable domain GAGVSQTPSNKVTEKGKYVELRCDPISGHTALYWYRQSLGQGPEFLIYFQGTGAADDSGLPNDRFFAVRPEGSVSTLKIQRTERGDSAVYLCASSSGNYNEQFFGPGTRLTVL.

J is TRBJ1-4 and V is TRBV19; no clear D gene. This CDR3 contains 13 residues. CDR1 and CDR2 (germline): LNHDA, SQIVND (reference sequence). The V and J ends lost 10 bases and 8 bases respectively, with 17 bases between them. CDR3 coding DNA: TGTGCCACCGTGGACCGACCGGGGGAAAAACTGTTTTTT. It encodes CATVDRPGEKLFF.

The chain employs TRBV10-3 and TRBJ1-1; D is unresolved. CDR3 length equals 13 residues. Deletions cut 2 bases from V and 8 bases from J, with 12 bases between. Germline V gives CDR1 ENHRY, CDR2 SYGVKD. The CDR3 is CAISEPTNDEAFF. As DNA, the CDR3 is TGTGCCATCAGTGAGCCAACAAACGACGAAGCTTTCTTT.

The chain carries TRBV11-2 and TRBJ1-1; D is unclear. The germline V gene has CDR1 SGHAT and CDR2 FQNNGV. The CDR3 has 13 residues. V was trimmed by 6 bases and J by 1 base, leaving 9 bases between them. CDR3 in amino acids: CASSRRGNTEAFF. In DNA, the CDR3 is TGTGCCAGCAGTAGGCGAGGGAACACTGAAGCTTTCTTT.

This clone was counted a single time. V is TRBV2 and J is TRBJ1-2, with TRBD1 matching 9 bases. This CDR3 comprises 13 residues. The trim removed 7 bases at V and 6 bases at J, leaving 6 bases unmatched. Germline CDR1 is SNHLY and CDR2 is FYNNEI. Here the CDR3 reads CASIWDRDDGYTF. As DNA, the CDR3 is TGTGCCAGCATCTGGGACAGGGATGATGGCTACACCTTC. The full variable domain, its missing parts supplied by reference TRBV2 and TRBJ1-2, is EPEVTQTPSHQVTQMGQEVILRCVPISNHLYFYWYRQILGQKVEFLVSFYNNEISEKSEIFDDQFSVERPDGSNFTLKIRSTKLEDSAMYFCASIWDRDDGYTFGSGTRLTVV.

The V call is TRBV7-6, the J call TRBJ2-1, with 11 bases lining up with TRBD2. The CDR3 covers 16 residues. The J segment lost 7 bases and the V segment lost 6 bases, leaving 11 bases of the junction unmatched. Germline CDR1 is SGHVS and CDR2 is FNYEAQ. The CDR3 loop reads CASSPTTSGRGNEQFF. CDR3 nucleotides: TGTGCCAGCAGTCCAACCACTAGCGGGAGAGGTAATGAGCAGTTCTTC.

The V call is TRBV18, the J call TRBJ2-1; D is perhaps TRBD2 (6 bases). Trimming left V 3 bases short and J 9 bases short, with 15 bases between. There are 14 residues in the CDR3. In germline, CDR1 is KGHSH, CDR2 LQKENI. CDR3 in amino acids: CASSPLVGGGEQFF. The CDR3 DNA reads as TGTGCCAGCTCACCGCTAGTCGGGGGTGGTGAGCAGTTCTTC.

V is TRBV25-1 and J is TRBJ2-7; 8 bases line up with TRBD1. The CDR3 contains 13 residues. CDR1 and CDR2 (germline): MGHDK, SYGVNS. Losses at the gene ends were 5 bases for V and 3 bases for J; bases not matched to a gene: 3. CDR3 region: CASSRTGLYEQYF. For the CDR3, the DNA is TGTGCCAGCAGTCGGACAGGGCTCTACGAGCAGTACTTC.

Points on this clone: Other DNA sequences of this sample code for an identical CDR3. The chain has TRBV15 and TRBJ1-1; no definite D call. V lost 0 bases and J lost 5, with 4 bases in between. The CDR3 is 12 amino acids. Per germline, CDR1 LNHNV and CDR2 YYDKDF (reference sequence). This CDR3 is CATSRDLTEAFF. As DNA, the CDR3 is TGTGCCACCAGCAGAGATCTGACTGAAGCTTTCTTT.

The rearrangement joins TRBV7-2 to TRBJ2-7; 15 bases line up with TRBD2. V trimming: 10 bases; J trimming: 2 bases; junction bases outside the gene matches: 12. The CDR3 is 17 residues long. Germline V CDR1 and CDR2: SGHTA, FQGNSA. The CDR3 DNA follows: TGTGCCACCAATATGGGACTAGCGGGAGGACATCCCTACGAGCAGTACTTC. This gives the protein CATNMGLAGGHPYEQYF.

This chain joins TRBV11-3 and TRBJ2-3; TRBD2 is a possible D gene (6 bases). Germline V gives CDR1 SGHNT, CDR2 YENEEA. The CDR3 length is 16 residues. The V end was cut by 1 base, the J end by 0 bases, with 11 bases between. CDR3 loop: CASSLGLEKSTDTQYF. DNA of the CDR3: TGTGCCAGCAGCTTAGGACTAGAGAAAAGCACAGATACGCAGTATTTT.

The chain recombines TRBV4-3 with TRBJ1-5, with a tentative D call TRBD1 (5 bases). Trimming took off 0 bases at V and 7 bases at J, with 10 bases between the two ends. In germline, CDR1 is LGHNA, CDR2 YSLEER. The CDR3 spans 14 residues. CDR3: CASSQDWQGQPQHF. The CDR3 DNA reads as TGCGCCAGCAGCCAAGATTGGCAGGGCCAGCCCCAGCATTTT.

The CDR3 region is CASMYGGTEAFF. The CDR3 DNA sequence: TGTGCCAGCATGTACGGGGGCACTGAAGCTTTCTTT. The chain recombines TRBV25-1 with TRBJ1-1, with D maybe TRBD1 (5 bases). Germline CDR1 is MGHDK and CDR2 is SYGVNS. The V and J ends lost 7 bases and 4 bases respectively, with 10 bases between them. The CDR3 extends over 12 amino acids.

Worth noting for this clone: This sample also contains other DNA sequences that code for the same CDR3. This chain links TRBV7-9 with TRBJ2-1, with 11 bases fitting TRBD2. J gave up 3 bases and V 3 bases, and 4 bases lay outside the gene matches. The CDR3 sequence is 16 residues long. CDR1 is SEHNR and CDR2 is FQNEAQ in the germline V gene (reference sequence). Written as DNA, the CDR3 is TGTGCCAGCAGCTTTTCAACTAGCGGGGGCTACAATGAGCAGTTCTTC. Its protein is CASSFSTSGGYNEQFF.

The V call is TRBV19, the J call TRBJ2-1; no definite D call. The ends were cut back, 5 bases at V and 5 bases at J, with 16 bases in the middle. The CDR3 contains 15 residues. Germline V gene lookup returns CDR1 LNHDA and CDR2 SQIVND (reference sequence). The CDR3 is CASSLPGPRHNEQFF. As DNA, the CDR3 is TGTGCCAGTAGTCTCCCGGGCCCCCGACACAATGAGCAGTTCTTC.

The CDR3 coding sequence is TGTGCCAGCTCACCAAAAAGCTCTGGAAACACCATATATTTT. The encoded protein is CASSPKSSGNTIYF. The chain recombines TRBV18 with TRBJ1-3; D unresolved. In germline, CDR1 is KGHSH, CDR2 LQKENI. Trimming removed 2 bases from V and 0 bases from J, with 5 bases in between. This CDR3 contains 14 residues.

J is TRBJ1-1 and V is TRBV14; possible D gene TRBD1, 5 bases. From germline, CDR1 is SGHDN and CDR2 FVKESK. Trimming left V 5 bases short and J 0 bases short, with 19 bases between. The CDR3 has 17 amino acids. The CDR3 bases are TGTGCCAGCAGCTCGACAGTCCACTGGGGCTTGAACACTGAAGCTTTCTTT. Translating it yields CASSSTVHWGLNTEAFF.